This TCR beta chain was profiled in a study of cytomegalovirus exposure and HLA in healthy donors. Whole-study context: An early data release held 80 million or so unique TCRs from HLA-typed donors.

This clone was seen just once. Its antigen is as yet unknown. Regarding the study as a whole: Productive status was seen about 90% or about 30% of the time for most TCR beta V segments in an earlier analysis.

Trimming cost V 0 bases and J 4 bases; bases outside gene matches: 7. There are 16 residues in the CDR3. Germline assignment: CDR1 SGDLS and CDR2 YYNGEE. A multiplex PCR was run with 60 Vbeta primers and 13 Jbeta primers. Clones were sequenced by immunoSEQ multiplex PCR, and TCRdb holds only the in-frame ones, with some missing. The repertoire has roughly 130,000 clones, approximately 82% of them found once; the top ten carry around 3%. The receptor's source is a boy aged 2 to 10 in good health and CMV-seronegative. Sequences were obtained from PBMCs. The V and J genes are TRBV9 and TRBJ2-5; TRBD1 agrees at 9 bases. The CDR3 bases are TGTGCCAGCAGCGTAGGCACAGGGGGCTTAGGAGAGACCCAGTACTTC. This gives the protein CASSVGTGGLGETQYF.